The 32 T cell receptor beta chains below all came from one sample that was sequenced in a study of T cell repertoires in cytomegalovirus infection. TCRdb fed the reads into MiXCR, producing one record per CDR3 protein. The repertoire holds about 600,000 distinct CDR3 sequences, with about 24% as singletons. Sequencing was done on a sample of CD8+ T cells from PBMCs. The receptors come from a human donor in good health (CMV status not recorded). Some clones in this sample may be carry-over from other donors' samples.

This clonotype was recorded at least ten times. The rearrangement uses TRBV7-8 and TRBJ1-2, with D possibly matching TRBD1 (5 bases). The CDR3 sequence is 15 residues long. The germline CDR1 and CDR2 sequences are SGHVS and FQNEAQ. Trimming left V 3 bases short and J 4 bases short, with 15 bases between. In DNA form, the CDR3 reads TGTGCCAGCAGCTTCCACCGGGACCGCGTCTATGGCTACACCTTC. This encodes CASSFHRDRVYGYTF.

In its sample, this clonotype was seen a few times. This chain uses TRBV28 with TRBJ1-5; 8 nucleotides align to TRBD1. The CDR3 has 15 residues. CDR1 MDHEN and CDR2 SYDVKM come from the germline V gene. V shed 5 bases and J 5 bases; nucleotides not matched to a gene: 8. The DNA of the CDR3 is TGTGCCAGCAGTCGACTGGGACAGGTTCATCAGCCCCAGCATTTT. It is translated as CASSRLGQVHQPQHF. Supplemented by reference TRBV28 and TRBJ1-5, the full variable domain reads DVKVTQSSRYLVKRTGEKVFLECVQDMDHENMFWYRQDPGLGLRLIYFSYDVKMKEKGDIPEGYSVSREKKERFSLILESASTNQTSMYLCASSRLGQVHQPQHFGDGTRLSIL.

The chain couples TRBV19 to TRBJ1-1, with TRBD1 identical over 7 bases. Germline-derived CDR1 and CDR2 are LNHDA and SQIVND (reference sequence). CDR3 size: 18 residues. Trimming took 3 bases from V and 2 from J; bases not matched to a gene: 15. CDR3 bases: TGTGCCAGTAGTATCCGGGTTGGACAGGATCGTTCTAACACTGAAGCTTTCTTT. Residues: CASSIRVGQDRSNTEAFF.

This clonotype was counted many times. The chain recombines TRBV7-9 with TRBJ1-3; no reliable D call. This CDR3 region has 14 residues. V gave up 4 bases and J gave up 7 bases, with 14 bases separating them. Germline V CDR1 and CDR2: SEHNR, FQNEAQ (reference sequence). This CDR3 is CASSSNNGGNTIYF. In nucleotides, the CDR3 is TGTGCCAGCAGCTCAAACAACGGTGGGAACACCATATATTTT. Full variable domain (outside the CDR3, taken from reference TRBV7-9 and TRBJ1-3): DTGVSQNPRHKITKRGQNVTFRCDPISEHNRLYWYRQTLGQGPEFLTYFQNEAQLEKSRLLSDRFSAERPKGSFSTLEIQRTEQGDSAMYLCASSSNNGGNTIYFGEGSWLTVV.

This clonotype was found a few times. This chain uses TRBV20-1 with TRBJ1-1, with TRBD1 matching over 9 bases. V gave up 3 bases and J gave up 4 bases; unmatched junction bases: 12. Per the germline V gene, CDR1 is DFQATT and CDR2 is SNEGSKA (reference sequence). CDR3 size: 16 residues. In DNA, the CDR3 is TGCAGTGCTAGGGACAGGGACAGGGAGTTTAGCACTGAAGCTTTCTTT. Its translation is CSARDRDREFSTEAFF.

This rearrangement joins TRBV14 to TRBJ1-3; D is perhaps TRBD1 (5 bases). The CDR3 has 13 residues. Trimming stripped 5 bases from V and 2 bases from J, with 7 bases between. Germline V gene lookup returns CDR1 SGHDN and CDR2 FVKESK. The CDR3 here is CASSWDPGNTIYF. CDR3 nucleotides: TGTGCCAGCAGCTGGGACCCTGGAAACACCATATATTTT.

The chain joins TRBV12-3 or TRBV12-4 to TRBJ2-7; TRBD1 matches 8 bases. This CDR3 has 16 amino acids. Losses at the gene ends were 3 bases for V and 7 bases for J; bases not matched to a gene: 14. The CDR3 protein is CASSFTTVDRAGEQYF. CDR3 DNA: TGTGCCAGCAGTTTCACTACGGTGGACAGGGCGGGAGAGCAGTACTTC.

The rearrangement links TRBV29-1 to TRBJ2-7; D remains unclear. Trimming removed 2 bases from V and 1 base from J, with 9 bases in between. This CDR3 has 13 residues. CDR1 and CDR2 from the germline V gene are SQVTM and ANQGSEA. The CDR3 DNA reads TGCAGCGTTGAAAAAGGCGGATCCTACGAGCAGTACTTC. Its protein product is CSVEKGGSYEQYF.

This clonotype was seen at least ten times. V usage is TRBV5-1 and J usage is TRBJ1-6, with 8 bases aligning to TRBD1. Trimming at V came to 3 bases and at J to 5 bases, leaving 10 bases not matched to a gene. Germline values: CDR1 SGHRS, CDR2 YFSETQ. The CDR3 runs 17 residues. CDR3 DNA sequence: TGCGCCAGCAGCTCACCCTCCCTGACAGGGGATAATTCACCCCTCCACTTT. It specifies CASSSPSLTGDNSPLHF.

The rearrangement links TRBV6-2 or TRBV6-3 to TRBJ2-7, with D tentatively TRBD1 (5 bases). Trimming took 0 bases from V and 5 from J, leaving 17 bases between them. The V gene's germline CDR1 is MNHEY and CDR2 SVGEGT. The CDR3 length is 16 residues. The CDR3 nucleotides read TGTGCCAGCAGTTACTCGAAGGTTTCAGGGAAACACGAGCAGTACGTC. Translation gives CASSYSKVSGKHEQYV.

CDR3 in amino acids: CSVHPGRSAYNEQFF. CDR3 sequence (DNA): TGCAGCGTTCACCCAGGGCGTTCGGCCTACAATGAGCAGTTCTTC. V and J are TRBV29-1 and TRBJ2-1, with D perhaps matching TRBD1 (5 bases). Trimming removed 5 bases at V and 2 bases at J, with 16 bases between. The germline V gene has CDR1 SQVTM and CDR2 ANQGSEA. The CDR3 has 15 residues.

The chain combines TRBV12-3 or TRBV12-4 with TRBJ2-4, with TRBD1 matching over 9 bases. CDR3 size: 14 residues. V lost 5 bases to trimming and J lost 10 bases; unmatched junction nucleotides: 9. CDR3 sequence reads: CASSDPGQGMIQYF. CDR3 sequence (DNA): TGTGCCAGCAGTGATCCGGGACAGGGAATGATTCAGTACTTC.

The chain links TRBV6-4 to TRBJ2-1; TRBD2 aligns across 13 bases. CDR3 size: 17 residues. Germline V CDR1 and CDR2: MRHNA, SNTAGT. Trimming at V came to 2 bases and at J to 5 bases, leaving 6 bases not matched to a gene. The CDR3 reads CASSDRTSGGDHNEQFF. CDR3 DNA sequence: TGTGCCAGCAGTGACCGTACTAGCGGGGGGGACCACAATGAGCAGTTCTTC.

This clonotype was recorded at least ten times. V and J are TRBV7-6 and TRBJ2-1, with D possibly being TRBD1 (6 bases). The CDR3 loop spans 13 amino acids. Germline V gene lookup returns CDR1 SGHVS and CDR2 FNYEAQ. The V end lost 5 bases, the J end lost 3 bases, and 8 bases lay between the germline ends. The CDR3 DNA follows: TGTGCCAGCAGCCAGGGACACTACAATGAGCAGTTCTTC. Its translation: CASSQGHYNEQFF.

This clonotype has just a few counts. Its ends do not fully match the called genes, so a read error is possible. The gene calls are TRBV14 and TRBJ2-1; 11 bases fit TRBD1. The CDR3 runs to 16 residues. Germline CDR1 reads SGHDN; CDR2 reads FVKESK. The CDR3 DNA reads as TGTGCCAGTAGCCAAGATAGGACAGGGGGCGCGTATGAGCAGTTCTTC. It codes for CASSQDRTGGAYEQFF. Together with reference TRBV14 and TRBJ2-1, the CDR3 gives the full variable domain: EAGVTQFPSHSVIEKGQTVTLRCDPISGHDNLYWYRRVMGKEIKFLLHFVKESKQDESGMPNNRFLAERTGGTYSTLKVQPAELEDSGVYFCASSQDRTGGAYEQFFGPGTRLTVL.

In this sample, this clonotype turned up a few times. This chain connects TRBV19 to TRBJ1-1; D uncertain. Trimming cost V 3 bases and J 0 bases, with 14 bases left between them. The V gene's germline CDR1 is LNHDA and CDR2 SQIVND (reference sequence). The CDR3 is made up of 16 amino acids. CDR3 residues: CASSIGVRNLNTEAFF. The CDR3 DNA reads as TGTGCCAGTAGTATTGGGGTAAGGAACCTGAACACTGAAGCTTTCTTT.

This sequence joins TRBV2 and TRBJ1-2; unclear D gene. The CDR3 is 12 amino acids. Germline V gene lookup returns CDR1 SNHLY and CDR2 FYNNEI. CDR3 nucleotide sequence: TGTGCGCCCCTTAAGGAAGACTATGGCTACACCTTC. Residues: CAPLKEDYGYTF.

This clonotype came up a few times. V gene TRBV4-1 combines with J gene TRBJ2-3; D call uncertain. Germline CDR1 and CDR2: MGHRA and YSYEKL. The CDR3 is 10 amino acids. With 10 bases removed from V and 4 bases from J, the gap between germline ends came to 6 bases. The DNA of the CDR3 is TGCGCCACTGGCGCAGATACGCAGTATTTT. It translates to CATGADTQYF.

Ten or more counts support this clonotype. The rearrangement uses TRBV19 and TRBJ1-1, with no clear D. CDR1 is LNHDA and CDR2 is SQIVND in the germline V gene (reference sequence). Trimming pared 5 bases from V and 1 base from J, leaving 14 bases between. The CDR3 runs 15 residues. Here the CDR3 DNA reads TGTGCCAGTAGTCCCCGGACGGAAAAGAACACTGAAGCTTTCTTT. Translation: CASSPRTEKNTEAFF.

This clonotype came up many times. V gene TRBV25-1 combines with J gene TRBJ2-5; 7 nucleotides line up with TRBD2. The J segment lost 5 bases and the V segment lost 4 bases, leaving 7 bases of the junction unmatched. The CDR3 extends over 14 amino acids. Germline lookup yields CDR1 MGHDK and CDR2 SYGVNS. CDR3 sequence reads: CASSGPWGGETQYF. CDR3 sequence (DNA): TGTGCCAGCAGTGGTCCATGGGGGGGTGAGACCCAGTACTTC.

This clonotype was observed many times. The chain carries TRBV7-8 and TRBJ2-7; D is perhaps TRBD2 (6 bases). V lost 4 bases to trimming and J lost 2 bases, with 9 bases between them. This CDR3 contains 13 residues. Germline V gene lookup returns CDR1 SGHVS and CDR2 FQNEAQ. Written as DNA, the CDR3 is TGTGCCAGCAGCTCGTCGGGGGCCTACGAGCAGTACGTC. Residues: CASSSSGAYEQYV.

Turning to this clonotype: One base away lies a much larger clone, so this may be a sequencing read error. The chain is built from TRBV28 and TRBJ1-1, with 9 bases lining up with TRBD1. The CDR3 extends over 16 amino acids. The germline gives CDR1 MDHEN, CDR2 SYDVKM. V dropped 1 base and J dropped 1; count of bases not matched to a gene: 4. The CDR3 is CASSLSETGGNTEAFF. As DNA, the CDR3 is TGTGCCAGCAGTTTATCTGAGACAGGGGGGAACACTGAAGCTTTCTTT. Combining the CDR3 with reference TRBV28 and TRBJ1-1 gives the whole variable domain DVKVTQSSRYLVKRTGEKVFLECVQDMDHENMFWYRQDPGLGLRLIYFSYDVKMKEKGDIPEGYSVSREKKERFSLILESASTNQTSMYLCASSLSETGGNTEAFFGQGTRLTVV.

The chain couples TRBV9 to TRBJ2-1, with D unresolved. There are 10 residues in the CDR3. Trimming stripped 7 bases from V and 8 bases from J, with 7 bases between. CDR1 is SGDLS and CDR2 is YYNGEE in the germline V gene. The CDR3 loop is CASGDHEQFF. As DNA, the CDR3 is TGTGCCAGCGGGGATCATGAGCAGTTCTTC.

This clonotype was seen more than once but under ten times. This rearrangement joins TRBV4-1 to TRBJ2-2, with 8 bases lining up with TRBD1. CDR3 size: 15 residues. Germline V CDR1 and CDR2: MGHRA, YSYEKL. The junction had 5 bases not matched to a gene; V was cut back by 7 bases and J by 1 base. The CDR3 DNA reads as TGCGCCAGCAACGACAGGGGAAAGAACACCGGGGAGCTGTTTTTT. Residues: CASNDRGKNTGELFF.

The table lists this clonotype with many counts. The V call is TRBV29-1, the J call TRBJ1-2; D ambiguous. Germline CDR1 is SQVTM and CDR2 is ANQGSEA. The V gene lost 3 bases and the J gene lost 5 bases, with 13 bases spanning the gap. This CDR3 is built from 13 residues. The CDR3 bases are TGCAGCGTTGAGAGTGGTTCCGCTTATGGCTACACCTTC. Protein product: CSVESGSAYGYTF.

This clonotype was detected ten times or more. This chain uses TRBV4-1 with TRBJ1-5; 7 bases align to TRBD1. The CDR3 runs 14 residues. The V gene's germline CDR1 is MGHRA and CDR2 YSYEKL. V lost 4 bases and J lost 3; bases outside the gene matches: 3. The CDR3 protein is CASSPTGVNQPQHF. The CDR3 DNA follows: TGCGCCAGCAGCCCCACAGGGGTCAATCAGCCCCAGCATTTT.

This clonotype has more than one count but fewer than ten. The rearrangement joins TRBV28 to TRBJ2-1; 10 nucleotides align to TRBD2. CDR3 size: 17 residues. With 3 bases clipped from V and 10 bases from J, the junction kept 15 bases outside the gene matches. Germline V gene sequence: CDR1 MDHEN, CDR2 SYDVKM. The CDR3 protein is CASSFSPQRGGQGEQFF. In DNA form, the CDR3 reads TGTGCCAGCAGTTTCTCCCCTCAGCGGGGGGGCCAAGGGGAGCAGTTCTTC.

This clonotype came up a few times. V gene TRBV6-2 or TRBV6-3 combines with J gene TRBJ2-7; D ambiguous. The ends were cut back, 2 bases at V and 3 bases at J, with 8 bases in the middle. The CDR3 is 13 amino acids. Germline V gene data show CDR1 as MNHEY and CDR2 as SVGEGT. CDR3 nucleotide sequence: TGTGCCAGCAGTTACGGCAGTATCTACGAGCAGTACTTC. This gives the protein CASSYGSIYEQYF.

Concerning this clonotype: With a much larger clone just one base away, this may be a read error. The chain combines TRBV7-8 with TRBJ2-1; D tentatively fits TRBD1 or TRBD2 (5 bases each). From germline, CDR1 is SGHVS and CDR2 FQNEAQ. The length of the CDR3 is 15 residues. CDR3 protein: CASSFTGTPAYEQLF. CDR3 DNA: TGTGCCAGCAGCTTCACCGGGACCCCGGCTTATGAGCAGCTCTTC.

This clonotype has ten or more counts. The chain links TRBV7-8 to TRBJ1-1; D might be TRBD1 (5 bases). The CDR3 extends over 12 amino acids. V was pared by 6 bases and J by 8 bases, with 13 bases between. Germline V gene data show CDR1 as SGHVS and CDR2 as FQNEAQ. CDR3 coding DNA: TGTGCCAGCAGTCAACAGGCCTTGGAAGCTTTCTTT. This gives the protein CASSQQALEAFF.

This clonotype was recorded many times. This chain links TRBV6-6 with TRBJ1-5; D perhaps matches TRBD1 (5 bases). The CDR3 is 14 residues long. Trimming took 4 bases from V and 1 from J, leaving 8 bases between them. Germline lookup yields CDR1 MNHNY and CDR2 SVGAGI (reference sequence). In DNA, the CDR3 is TGTGCCAGCAGTTTGAGACAGAGCAATCAGCCCCAGCATTTT. Amino acid sequence: CASSLRQSNQPQHF.

This clonotype was seen repeatedly, ten times or more. The rearrangement links TRBV4-2 to TRBJ2-7; D may be TRBD1 (6 bases). The CDR3 contains 13 residues. Trimming cost V 4 bases and J 4 bases, with 11 bases left between them. Germline V lookup: CDR1 LGHNA, CDR2 YNFKEQ. The CDR3 sequence: CASSPGTLYEQYF. CDR3 sequence (DNA): TGTGCCAGCAGCCCCGGGACACTTTACGAGCAGTACTTC.